This T cell receptor beta chain was documented in a study of post-analysis software for immune sequencing data. Overall study: Clinical courses comprised relapsing-remitting, secondary progressive and progressive-relapsing multiple sclerosis. Overall study results and limits: Compared with controls, patients had more of roughly five TRBV segments, including TRBV5-6, TRBV5-1 and TRBV20-1. In multiple sclerosis, normalized Chao1 diversity was significantly below that of controls.

CDR1 is PRHDT and CDR2 is FYEKMQ in the germline V gene (reference sequence). V lost 3 bases to trimming and J lost 5 bases, with 13 bases between them. The CDR3 has 14 residues. TCR beta libraries were prepared from cDNA with unique molecular identifiers. T cells numbering roughly 0.95 to 11 million gave rise to a few hundred thousand cDNA molecules. TCRdb redid the calling of the PCR reads with MiXCR, one entry per CDR3 protein. Of 450,000 to 700,000 distinct CDR3 sequences listed, about 40% are singletons. On this clonotype itself: Antigen specificity is unknown.

Sequenced material: blood. The TCR comes from a girl aged 5 to 17 with multiple sclerosis. The rearrangement links TRBV13 to TRBJ1-1; possibly TRBD1 for D (5 bases). The CDR3, as DNA: TGTGCCAGCAGCTTTAGGGGCGAGGGAACTGAAGCTTTCTTT. Translated, it gives CASSFRGEGTEAFF.